The 6 T cell receptor beta chains presented below share a single source sample, sequenced in a study of CD8+CD57+ T cells in acquired aplastic anemia. Using genomic DNA as the template, TCR beta VDJ and CDR3 profiling was carried out. Each CDR3 protein gets one entry after TCRdb re-called the reads with MiXCR. The table records approximately 70,000 distinct CDR3 sequences, around 50% of them present only once. The source material was sorted CD4+, CD8+, or CD8+CD57+ T cells (not recorded which) from PBMCs. These receptors all stem from a human donor in good health, serving as a control.

The rearrangement joins TRBV3-1 to TRBJ1-1, with a possible D match to TRBD1 (5 bases). The CDR3 spans 15 residues. Per the germline V gene, CDR1 is LGHDT and CDR2 is YNNKEL (reference sequence). Trimming shortened V by 5 bases and J by 7 bases, and 20 bases separated the two germline ends. The CDR3 coding sequence is TGTGCCAGCAGCGGTCCAGGGTGGGGTGTCTTTGAAGCTTTCTTT. It yields the protein CASSGPGWGVFEAFF.

By sample share, this clonotype is medium-sized. J is TRBJ2-3 and V is TRBV24-1; no clear D gene. Germline assignment: CDR1 KGHDR and CDR2 SFDVKD. Deletions cut 7 bases from V and 6 bases from J, with 4 bases between. CDR3 length: 10 residues. CDR3 bases: TGTGCCACCAGCCGCGATACGCAGTATTTT. This encodes CATSRDTQYF.

This rearrangement joins TRBV25-1 to TRBJ1-5; TRBD1 aligns across 8 bases. This CDR3 has 14 residues. Germline values: CDR1 MGHDK, CDR2 SYGVNS. J lost 6 bases, V lost 5 bases, and 6 bases had no gene match. CDR3 in amino acids: CASSNTQGVQPQHF. In nucleotides, the CDR3 is TGTGCCAGCAGTAACACACAGGGGGTTCAGCCCCAGCATTTT.

This clonotype was found many times. The J gene is TRBJ1-1, the V gene TRBV3-1; maybe TRBD1 (6 bases). With 6 bases removed from V and 10 bases from J, the gap between germline ends came to 15 bases. CDR3 length: 12 residues. Germline values: CDR1 LGHDT, CDR2 YNNKEL (reference sequence). CDR3 in amino acids: CASRSRGGGAFF. CDR3 nucleotide sequence: TGTGCCAGCAGGTCTAGGGGGGGGGGAGCTTTCTTT.

The CDR3 bases are TGTGCCAGCAGCTCAGCTTTTAGCGGGAGGTCGGCAGATACGCAGTATTTT. It codes for CASSSAFSGRSADTQYF. J is TRBJ2-3 and V is TRBV13; TRBD2 agrees at 10 bases. The CDR3 loop spans 17 amino acids. CDR1 and CDR2 from the germline V gene are PRHDT and FYEKMQ (reference sequence). V lost 4 bases and J lost 4; bases outside the gene matches: 11.

This CDR3 is CSVEDAAPGYTF. DNA for the CDR3: TGCAGCGTTGAAGATGCTGCTCCGGGCTACACCTTC. This rearrangement joins TRBV29-1 to TRBJ1-2; D gene unclear. The V gene's germline CDR1 is SQVTM and CDR2 ANQGSEA. The germline V and J ends were trimmed by 0 bases and 8 bases, with 10 bases remaining between them. The CDR3 has 12 amino acids.